This T cell receptor beta chain is drawn from a study of blood T cell repertoires in COVID-19. Study context: Acute-phase and convalescent COVID-19 samples originated in the United States, Italy and Spain. From T cells, B-cell-depleted T cells, or PBMCs came the material, which was cDNA or gDNA.

Libraries were prepared by immunoSEQ multiplex PCR; TCRdb keeps only in-frame clonotypes and omits some of them. The sample shows roughly 250,000 clones, roughly 79% of them seen only once. The V gene's germline CDR1 is SGHTA and CDR2 FQGNSA. V lost 5 bases, J lost 1 base, and 4 bases stayed unmatched. The CDR3 runs 14 residues. The J gene is TRBJ1-1, the V gene TRBV7-2; TRBD1 agrees at 7 bases. The source of this sequence is a woman aged 55-75 years with active or convalescent COVID-19. The sequenced sample was peripheral blood. The DNA for the CDR3 is TGTGCCAGCAGCCCAGACAGGGCGAACACTGAAGCTTTCTTT. Encoded protein: CASSPDRANTEAFF.